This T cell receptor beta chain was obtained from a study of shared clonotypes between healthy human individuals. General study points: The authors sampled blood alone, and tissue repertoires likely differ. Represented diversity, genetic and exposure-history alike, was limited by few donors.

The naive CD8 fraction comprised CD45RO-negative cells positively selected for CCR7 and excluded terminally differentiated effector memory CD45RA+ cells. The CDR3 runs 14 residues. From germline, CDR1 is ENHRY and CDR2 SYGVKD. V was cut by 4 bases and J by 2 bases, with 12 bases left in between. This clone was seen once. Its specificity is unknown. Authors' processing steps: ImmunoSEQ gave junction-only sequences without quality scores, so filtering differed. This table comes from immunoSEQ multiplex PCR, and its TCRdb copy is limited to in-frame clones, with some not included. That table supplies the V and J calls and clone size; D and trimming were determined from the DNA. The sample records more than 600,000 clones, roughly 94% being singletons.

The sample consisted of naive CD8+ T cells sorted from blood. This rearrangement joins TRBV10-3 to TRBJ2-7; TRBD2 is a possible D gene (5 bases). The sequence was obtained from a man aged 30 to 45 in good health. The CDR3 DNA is TGTGCCATCAGTGGCAGCGGTACTACCTACGAGCAGTACTTC. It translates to CAISGSGTTYEQYF.